The 30 T cell receptor beta chains given below trace back to one sample, sequenced in a study of human thymus T cells. Assay: immunoSEQ multiplex PCR; the TCRdb copy retains only in-frame clones and omits some. This sample has tens of thousands of clones, with 85% to 95% found just once. The sequenced sample consisted of blood. These receptors came from a boy younger than two with a congenital heart defect but otherwise immunologically healthy.

V and J are TRBV29-1 and TRBJ1-4, with TRBD1 matching over 9 bases. This CDR3 comprises 13 residues. The germline CDR1 and CDR2 sequences are SQVTM and ANQGSEA. The V and J ends lost 6 bases and 5 bases, in that order; junction bases with no gene match: 4. In DNA form, the CDR3 reads TGCAGCGTCCTAGGACAGGGGAATGAAAAACTGTTTTTT. Translated: CSVLGQGNEKLFF.

The chain links TRBV23-1 to TRBJ2-1; TRBD2 is a possible D gene (5 bases). TRBV23-1 is treated as an ORF (open reading frame) with a function not yet certain. Deletions cut 4 bases from V and 1 base from J, with 11 bases between. This CDR3 comprises 15 residues. Written as DNA, the CDR3 is TGCGCCAGCAGTCGGTCTAGCTTATCCTACAATGAGCAGTTCTTC. Its translation: CASSRSSLSYNEQFF.

The V and J genes are TRBV6-5 and TRBJ1-5; the D gene is possibly TRBD1 (6 bases). Trimming removed 6 bases at V and 2 bases at J, with 11 bases between. Germline V lookup: CDR1 MNHEY, CDR2 SVGAGI. This CDR3 is 14 amino acids long. The CDR3 sequence: CASRKPGGNQPQHF. The CDR3 nucleotides read TGTGCCAGCAGGAAGCCAGGGGGCAATCAGCCCCAGCATTTT.

CDR3 coding DNA: TGTGCCAGCAGCTTGACCTCTGGAAACACCATATATTTT. This encodes CASSLTSGNTIYF. The chain is built from TRBV5-6 and TRBJ1-3; D call uncertain. Germline CDR1 is SGHDT and CDR2 is YYEEEE. CDR3 size: 13 residues. V was clipped by 1 base and J by 0 bases, with 2 bases between them. Filled out from reference TRBV5-6 and TRBJ1-3, the complete variable domain reads DAGVTQSPTHLIKTRGQQVTLRCSPKSGHDTVSWYQQALGQGPQFIFQYYEEEERQRGNFPDRFSGHQFPNYSSELNVNALLLGDSALYLCASSLTSGNTIYFGEGSWLTVV.

The gene calls are TRBV2 and TRBJ2-3; D gene ambiguous. The CDR3 spans 12 residues. Trimming stripped 5 bases from V and 0 bases from J, with 3 bases between. Germline loops: CDR1 SNHLY, CDR2 FYNNEI. CDR3: CASSRSTDTQYF. CDR3 nucleotides: TGTGCCAGCAGTCGGAGCACAGATACGCAGTATTTT.

This chain uses TRBV7-2 with TRBJ1-2; 8 bases agree with TRBD1. The CDR3 has 15 amino acids. The junction had 9 bases not matched to a gene; V was cut back by 1 base and J by 8 bases. CDR1 and CDR2 from the germline V gene are SGHTA and FQGNSA. The chain's CDR3 is CASSLVGTGFAGYTF. As DNA, the CDR3 is TGTGCCAGCAGCTTAGTCGGGACAGGTTTTGCAGGCTACACCTTC.

The V gene is TRBV9, the J gene TRBJ2-5, with 10 positions matching TRBD2. The length of the CDR3 is 17 residues. Germline trimming cut 0 bases from V and 5 bases from J; bases unmatched to any gene: 10. The germline gives CDR1 SGDLS, CDR2 YYNGEE. The CDR3 is CASSVEAGGPLKETQYF. The CDR3 region has the DNA TGTGCCAGCAGCGTAGAAGCGGGAGGGCCTCTAAAGGAGACCCAGTACTTC.

This chain joins TRBV27 and TRBJ1-5; 9 nucleotides agree with TRBD1. The CDR3 consists of 14 residues. The V and J ends lost 3 bases and 6 bases, in that order; junction bases with no gene match: 3. In germline, CDR1 is MNHEY, CDR2 SMNVEV (reference sequence). Here the CDR3 reads CASSLGQGSQPQHF. The CDR3 DNA reads as TGTGCCAGCAGTTTGGGACAGGGTAGTCAGCCCCAGCATTTT.

This rearrangement joins TRBV27 to TRBJ2-3; D is ambiguous. The CDR3 is 13 residues long. With 5 bases removed from V and 2 bases from J, the gap between germline ends came to 8 bases. The germline gives CDR1 MNHEY, CDR2 SMNVEV (reference sequence). The CDR3 region has the DNA TGTGCCAGCAGTAGCGCCAACACAGATACGCAGTATTTT. Its protein is CASSSANTDTQYF.

The rearrangement links TRBV7-9 to TRBJ1-1; D gene uncertain. The CDR3 runs to 13 residues. V lost 5 bases and J 7 bases, leaving 14 bases between the germline ends. Germline CDR1 is SEHNR and CDR2 is FQNEAQ (reference sequence). CDR3 nucleotides: TGTGCCAGCAGCCTAAAACAGATAGATGAAGCTTTCTTT. Protein sequence: CASSLKQIDEAFF.

V usage is TRBV7-9 and J usage is TRBJ1-4; the D is unclear. Germline CDR1 SEHNR, CDR2 FQNEAQ (reference sequence). The CDR3 runs to 14 residues. The V gene lost 5 bases and the J gene lost 0 bases, with 7 bases spanning the gap. This chain's CDR3 is CASSRRPTNEKLFF. DNA of the CDR3: TGTGCCAGCAGCCGTCGACCAACTAATGAAAAACTGTTTTTT.

This clone was recorded only once. The chain carries TRBV5-1 and TRBJ2-5; tentatively, D is TRBD1 (5 bases). The CDR3 covers 15 residues. Germline V lookup: CDR1 SGHRS, CDR2 YFSETQ. Trimming took off 0 bases at V and 5 bases at J, with 14 bases between the two ends. CDR3: CASSLGAGLLETQYF. The DNA of the CDR3 is TGCGCCAGCAGCTTGGGGGCAGGGTTATTGGAGACCCAGTACTTC. The full variable domain, in which reference TRBV5-1 and TRBJ2-5 provide the parts outside the CDR3, is KAGVTQTPRYLIKTRGQQVTLSCSPISGHRSVSWYQQTPGQGLQFLFEYFSETQRNKGNFPGRFSGRQFSNSRSEMNVSTLELGDSALYLCASSLGAGLLETQYFGPGTRLLVL.

This clone was counted once. This chain uses TRBV19 with TRBJ2-1; TRBD1 matches at 10 bases. The ends lost 6 bases at V and 6 bases at J; junction bases unmatched: 8. The germline V gene encodes CDR1 LNHDA and CDR2 SQIVND (reference sequence). CDR3 size: 15 residues. CDR3 DNA sequence: TGTGCCAGTAGCCCGACGACAGGGGGCCTCAATGAGCAGTTCTTC. Translated, it gives CASSPTTGGLNEQFF.

This chain uses TRBV7-2 with TRBJ1-2; D is unclear. This CDR3 has 13 residues. Trimming pared 1 base from V and 4 bases from J, leaving 7 bases between. CDR1 SGHTA and CDR2 FQGNSA come from the germline V gene. As DNA, the CDR3 is TGTGCCAGCAGCTTAGGAGGGCCCTATGGCTACACCTTC. The encoded protein is CASSLGGPYGYTF.

V usage is TRBV15 and J usage is TRBJ2-2; unclear D gene. Trimming stripped 0 bases from V and 1 base from J, with 12 bases between. This CDR3 has 17 residues. CDR1 and CDR2 from the germline V gene are LNHNV and YYDKDF (reference sequence). The CDR3 DNA is TGTGCCACCAGCAGAGATCTCTTACAGTTGAACACCGGGGAGCTGTTTTTT. Amino acid sequence: CATSRDLLQLNTGELFF.

The chain combines TRBV5-6 with TRBJ2-3, with D perhaps TRBD1 (6 bases). V was clipped by 4 bases and J by 4 bases, with 16 bases between them. Germline CDR1 and CDR2: SGHDT and YYEEEE. The CDR3 is 15 residues long. CDR3 sequence reads: CASSLRAGVADTQYF. In DNA, the CDR3 is TGTGCCAGCAGCCTTAGAGCAGGGGTGGCAGATACGCAGTATTTT.

The table lists this clone with a few counts. The rearrangement uses TRBV7-2 and TRBJ1-2; maybe TRBD1 (6 bases). Germline-derived CDR1 and CDR2 are SGHTA and FQGNSA. The CDR3 consists of 15 residues. The V end was cut by 5 bases, the J end by 8 bases, with 21 bases between. The CDR3 DNA reads as TGTGCCAGCAGCGCCACGTCCGGGGGCGCAACGGGCTACACCTTC. Its protein product is CASSATSGGATGYTF.

The chain has TRBV2 and TRBJ2-1; 13 nucleotides align to TRBD2. There are 15 residues in the CDR3. Per germline, CDR1 SNHLY and CDR2 FYNNEI. The V gene end was trimmed by 8 bases and the J gene end by 0 bases; junction bases not matched to a gene: 1. The CDR3 DNA reads TGTGCCAGCCGGACTAGCGGGGGCTCCTACAATGAGCAGTTCTTC. Its protein is CASRTSGGSYNEQFF. The complete variable domain, with remaining parts taken from reference TRBV2 and TRBJ2-1, reads EPEVTQTPSHQVTQMGQEVILRCVPISNHLYFYWYRQILGQKVEFLVSFYNNEISEKSEIFDDQFSVERPDGSNFTLKIRSTKLEDSAMYFCASRTSGGSYNEQFFGPGTRLTVL.

The chain couples TRBV4-1 to TRBJ1-4, with D uncertain. The CDR3 is 14 amino acids. V was clipped by 3 bases and J by 3 bases, with 8 bases between them. Germline lookup yields CDR1 MGHRA and CDR2 YSYEKL. CDR3 sequence (DNA): TGCGCCAGCAGCCAGGTTTTAGCTAATGAAAAACTGTTTTTT. Protein: CASSQVLANEKLFF.

The rearrangement joins TRBV20-1 to TRBJ2-7; D not resolved. This CDR3 comprises 11 residues. Germline CDR1 reads DFQATT; CDR2 reads SNEGSKA (reference sequence). V dropped 6 bases and J dropped 6 bases, with 12 bases sitting between them. The CDR3 loop is CSAPRGAEQYF. In DNA form, the CDR3 reads TGCAGTGCGCCCCGTGGAGCCGAGCAGTACTTC.

The rearrangement links TRBV5-5 to TRBJ2-1, with a tentative D call TRBD2 (6 bases). The V end was cut by 4 bases, the J end by 0 bases, with 11 bases between. Germline CDR1 reads SGHKS; CDR2 reads YYEKEE (reference sequence). The CDR3 contains 15 residues. CDR3: CASSVSGDSYNEQFF. Written as DNA, the CDR3 is TGTGCCAGCAGCGTTAGCGGAGACTCCTACAATGAGCAGTTCTTC.

The chain employs TRBV10-3 and TRBJ2-3, with D maybe TRBD1 (6 bases). The CDR3 length is 14 residues. The germline CDR1 and CDR2 sequences are ENHRY and SYGVKD. The ends were cut back, 3 bases at V and 0 bases at J, with 7 bases in the middle. This chain's CDR3 is CAISEQGSTDTQYF. CDR3 DNA sequence: TGTGCCATCAGTGAACAGGGAAGCACAGATACGCAGTATTTT.

The V call is TRBV5-1, the J call TRBJ2-5; 7 positions agree with TRBD2. Trimming cost V 2 bases and J 2 bases; bases outside gene matches: 6. The CDR3 loop spans 15 amino acids. CDR1 SGHRS and CDR2 YFSETQ come from the germline V gene. The chain's CDR3 is CASSFWRGIQETQYF. Here the CDR3 DNA reads TGCGCCAGCAGCTTTTGGCGGGGGATTCAAGAGACCCAGTACTTC.

The V gene is TRBV7-2, the J gene TRBJ1-1; no reliable D call. This CDR3 comprises 13 residues. From germline, CDR1 is SGHTA and CDR2 FQGNSA. Trimming pared 5 bases from V and 3 bases from J, leaving 10 bases between. The chain's CDR3 is CASSVQVYTEAFF. The CDR3 nucleotides are TGTGCCAGCAGCGTCCAAGTATACACTGAAGCTTTCTTT. Complete variable domain (other parts from reference TRBV7-2 and TRBJ1-1): GAGVSQSPSNKVTEKGKDVELRCDPISGHTALYWYRQSLGQGLEFLIYFQGNSAPDKSGLPSDRFSAERTGGSVSTLTIQRTQQEDSAVYLCASSVQVYTEAFFGQGTRLTVV.

For the CDR3, the DNA is TGTGCCAGCGGGAGATATGGCACAGATACGCAGTATTTT. This translates into CASGRYGTDTQYF. The chain links TRBV7-9 to TRBJ2-3, with D perhaps matching TRBD2 (5 bases). The CDR3 has 13 amino acids. Germline CDR1 is SEHNR and CDR2 is FQNEAQ (reference sequence). Trimming shortened V by 8 bases and J by 1 base, and 10 bases separated the two germline ends.

The chain has TRBV11-2 and TRBJ1-5; a possible D gene is TRBD1 (6 bases). Per germline, CDR1 SGHAT and CDR2 FQNNGV. The ends were cut back, 5 bases at V and 0 bases at J, with 20 bases in the middle. The CDR3 totals 18 residues. The CDR3 DNA sequence: TGTGCCAGCAGCGGAGAGGTATTGGGACAAGATAGCAATCAGCCCCAGCATTTT. Translated, it gives CASSGEVLGQDSNQPQHF.

The chain combines TRBV5-4 with TRBJ2-7; the D is unclear. The CDR3 spans 10 residues. Germline V CDR1 and CDR2: SGHNT, YYREEE (reference sequence). V was clipped by 7 bases and J by 3 bases, with 5 bases between them. CDR3 coding DNA: TGTGCCAGCGATAGCTACGAGCAGTACTTC. Translated, it gives CASDSYEQYF.

The rearrangement uses TRBV18 and TRBJ1-4, with D possibly being TRBD1 (5 bases). The CDR3 spans 15 residues. Between the trimmed V and J ends, which lost 6 bases and 2 bases, there was a span of 13 bases. The germline CDR1 and CDR2 sequences are KGHSH and LQKENI. Here the CDR3 DNA reads TGTGCCAGCTCCCCTAGAGAGGGGACTAATGAAAAACTGTTTTTT. It codes for CASSPREGTNEKLFF. Based on the CDR3 plus reference TRBV18 and TRBJ1-4, the full variable domain is NAGVMQNPRHLVRRRGQEARLRCSPMKGHSHVYWYRQLPEEGLKFMVYLQKENIIDESGMPKERFSAEFPKEGPSILRIQQVVRGDSAAYFCASSPREGTNEKLFFGSGTQLSVL.

The CDR3, as DNA: TGTGCCAGCAGTTACAGGGGGCATGAGCAGTTCTTC. Its translation is CASSYRGHEQFF. The chain couples TRBV27 to TRBJ2-1; TRBD1 agrees at 9 bases. The trim removed 4 bases at V and 8 bases at J, leaving 0 bases unmatched. The germline CDR1 and CDR2 sequences are MNHEY and SMNVEV (reference sequence). The CDR3 contains 12 residues.

This clone was found once. This sequence joins TRBV5-1 and TRBJ2-1; 7 nucleotides match TRBD2. Germline CDR1 reads SGHRS; CDR2 reads YFSETQ. J gave up 0 bases and V 3 bases, and 6 bases lay outside the gene matches. The CDR3 loop spans 16 amino acids. The DNA of the CDR3 is TGCGCCAGCAGCTCAACACTAGCGACCTCCTACAATGAGCAGTTCTTC. It translates to CASSSTLATSYNEQFF.